A few counts support the clone carrying this T cell receptor (beta chain). Its target is not known. A process of 5'RACE template switching, which added a universal primer site and UMIs, was used to make TCR cDNA. MiXCR was run by TCRdb on the 5' RACE reads, yielding one entry per CDR3 protein. The sample records 350,000 to 450,000 distinct CDR3 sequences, 6.2% being singletons. These data originate in a study of T cells after yellow fever vaccination. Study-level points and caveats: Booster sampling recovered most clones from primary vaccination (nearly 98% CD4, around 88% CD8). The presence of abundant clonotypes contaminating from the bulk population was possible in FACS-sorted repertoires.

The clonotype comes from a man younger than 45 who received the YFV17D yellow fever vaccine. The sample was PBMCs, taken 5 days after the yellow fever booster vaccination.

CDR3 amino acids: CASSPRDSNNSPLHF. The CDR3 DNA reads TGTGCCAGCAGCCCCAGAGACAGCAATAATTCACCCCTCCACTTT. The chain employs TRBV7-2 and TRBJ1-6, with D perhaps TRBD1 (5 bases). The V gene lost 5 bases and the J gene lost 5 bases, with 13 bases spanning the gap. Per the germline V gene, CDR1 is SGHTA and CDR2 is FQGNSA. This CDR3 is 15 amino acids long.